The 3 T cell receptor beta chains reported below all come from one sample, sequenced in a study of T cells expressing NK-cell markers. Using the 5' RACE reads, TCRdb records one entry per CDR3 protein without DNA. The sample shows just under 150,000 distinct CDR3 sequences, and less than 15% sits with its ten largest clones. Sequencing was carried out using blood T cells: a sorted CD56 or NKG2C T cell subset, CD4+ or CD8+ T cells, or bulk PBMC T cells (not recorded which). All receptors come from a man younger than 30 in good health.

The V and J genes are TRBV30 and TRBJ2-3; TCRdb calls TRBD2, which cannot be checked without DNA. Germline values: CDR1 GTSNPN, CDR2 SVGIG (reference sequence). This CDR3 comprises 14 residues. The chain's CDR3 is CASPLAGYTDTQYF.

The CDR3: CASSSYGQGGPDTQYF. V is TRBV5-5 and J is TRBJ2-3; TCRdb outputs TRBD1, but without DNA this stays unchecked. Germline CDR1 is SGHKS and CDR2 is YYEKEE (reference sequence). The CDR3 extends over 16 amino acids. Complete variable domain (other parts from reference TRBV5-5 and TRBJ2-3): DAGVTQSPTHLIKTRGQQVTLRCSPISGHKSVSWYQQVLGQGPQFIFQYYEKEERGRGNFPDRFSARQFPNYSSELNVNALLLGDSALYLCASSSYGQGGPDTQYFGPGTRLTVL.

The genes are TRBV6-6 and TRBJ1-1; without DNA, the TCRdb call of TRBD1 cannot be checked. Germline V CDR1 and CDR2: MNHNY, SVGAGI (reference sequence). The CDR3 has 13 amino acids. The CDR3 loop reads CASSYGTAREAFF.